This TCR beta chain was found in a study of response to subunit inactivated influenza vaccine. TCRdb re-called the RT-PCR reads with MiXCR, one entry per CDR3 protein. Of some 850,000 distinct CDR3 sequences detected, approximately 17% appear once; the ten largest clones hold about a tenth. This clonotype has a count of ten or more. Germline values: CDR1 SQVTM, CDR2 ANQGSEA. The V gene lost 6 bases and the J gene lost 8 bases, with 3 bases spanning the gap. The CDR3 is 8 amino acids. The source of this sequence is a man aged 45-65 years who received an inactivated influenza vaccine. The specimen was PBMCs from blood, collected about 5 days after vaccination. The chain uses TRBV29-1 and TRBJ2-3; D call uncertain. For the CDR3, the DNA is TGCAGCGTAGGTACGCAGTATTTT. It is translated as CSVGTQYF.